This T cell receptor (beta chain) was captured by sequencing in a study of CXCR3-negative and CXCR3-positive naive CD8 T cells. Regarding the study as a whole: Comparably high diversity marked both naive subsets, whereas memory CD8+ cells had much lower diversity.

Regarding this clonotype: Its antigen is currently unknown.

Germline V lookup: CDR1 MDHEN, CDR2 SYDVKM. The CDR3 loop spans 15 amino acids. Carrying UMI labels, the TRB cDNA libraries were prepared through 5' RACE. TCRdb re-called the 5' RACE reads; one entry per CDR3 protein, DNA not given. This listing includes roughly 89,000 distinct CDR3 sequences. The clonotype originates from a human donor in good health. Some clones in this sample may be carry-over from other donors' samples. The material sequenced was naive CXCR3- CD8+ T cells from blood. The subset: CD45RO-CCR7+CD27+CD95- naive CD8+ T cells lacking CXCR3 (TNR3-). This chain joins TRBV28 and TRBJ2-2; TCRdb selects TRBD1, and the lack of DNA leaves this call unchecked. The chain's CDR3 is CASSPAGGGTGELFF.